This T cell receptor beta chain derives from a study of PD-1 blockade in classical Hodgkin lymphoma. As to this clone: The antigen is unknown.

The repertoire was sequenced with immunoSEQ multiplex PCR; TCRdb's copy has only in-frame clones and lacks some. The sample has about 27,000 clones; around 72% are singletons. Germline V CDR1 and CDR2: MDHEN, SYDVKM. CDR3 length equals 12 residues. Trimming took 3 bases from V and 10 from J, leaving 12 bases between them. Points from the study as a whole: Newly diagnosed and completely responding patients shared comparable baseline diversity. When set against healthy donors, newly diagnosed patients were reported to show lower baseline TCR diversity. Patients starting nivolumab less than 1 year after ASCT had lower diversity and were excluded from later analyses.

Sample time point: cycle 4 day 1 (C4D1), after more than five weeks of nivolumab. Each and every patient relapsed after autologous stem cell transplantation, and patients got differing brentuximab vedotin exposure. Classifying best responses yielded complete response, partial response or progressive disease. This clonotype originated in a human donor with classical Hodgkin lymphoma. The specimen comprised peripheral blood mononuclear cells (PBMCs), sampled before the fourth cycle of nivolumab. V gene TRBV28 combines with J gene TRBJ1-1, with no clear D. Here the CDR3 reads CASSFTGPLAFF. In DNA form, the CDR3 reads TGTGCCAGCAGTTTTACCGGGCCTTTAGCTTTCTTT.